The 28 T cell receptor beta chains reported below all come from one sample, sequenced in a study of cytomegalovirus exposure and HLA in healthy donors. PCR amplification relied on 60 Vbeta primers (plus 13 Jbeta primers). TCRdb keeps only in-frame clones here, not all; method: immunoSEQ multiplex PCR. This table has about 150,000 clones, around 84% appearing once. The sequencing input was PBMCs. The receptor set was obtained from a man aged 40-49 years in good health and CMV-seropositive.

This clone was counted only a few times. The CDR3 sequence is CASSPEGAQEKLFF. DNA for the CDR3: TGTGCCAGCTCACCAGAGGGGGCGCAAGAAAAACTGTTTTTT. The V gene is TRBV18, the J gene TRBJ1-4; 7 bases are shared with TRBD1. This CDR3 contains 14 residues. CDR1 is KGHSH and CDR2 is LQKENI in the germline V gene. With V trimmed by 2 bases and J by 8 bases, 5 bases remained unmatched.

A word on this clone: At one end, the junction sequence differs from germline, possibly due to a read error. This chain uses TRBV7-9 with TRBJ2-1; 10 bases align to TRBD2. Germline-derived CDR1 and CDR2 are SEHNR and FQNEAQ (reference sequence). There are 15 residues in the CDR3. CDR3 sequence (DNA): TGTTCCAGCTTCCGAGCGGGAGGGCCCGCGAATGAGCAGTTCTTC. It encodes CSSFRAGGPANEQFF.

The chain is built from TRBV6-5 and TRBJ2-7, with TRBD2 matching 12 bases. This CDR3 is built from 15 residues. The germline V gene has CDR1 MNHEY and CDR2 SVGAGI. The ends lost 6 bases at V and 4 bases at J; junction bases unmatched: 7. CDR3 sequence (DNA): TGTGCCAGCAGGCCGACGACTAGCGGGGGTTACGAGCAGTACTTC. It translates to CASRPTTSGGYEQYF.

The chain links TRBV19 to TRBJ1-2; possible D gene TRBD1, 6 bases. Trimming cost V 2 bases and J 5 bases, with 15 bases left between them. The CDR3 has 15 amino acids. In germline, CDR1 is LNHDA, CDR2 SQIVND (reference sequence). The CDR3 DNA sequence: TGTGCCAGTAGTATAACCTCCGGACAGACTTATGGCTACACCTTC. This sequence encodes CASSITSGQTYGYTF.

The V gene is TRBV5-4, the J gene TRBJ2-3; 14 nucleotides align to TRBD2. V dropped 4 bases and J dropped 4; count of bases not matched to a gene: 11. Germline CDR1 SGHNT, CDR2 YYREEE (reference sequence). The CDR3 is made up of 18 amino acids. CDR3 in DNA: TGTGCCAGCAGCCTCGGGACTAGCGGGAGATTTGGTGCAGATACGCAGTATTTT. It encodes CASSLGTSGRFGADTQYF.

The rearrangement uses TRBV7-2 and TRBJ1-2; D ambiguous. The V and J ends lost 5 bases and 7 bases respectively, with 20 bases between them. The CDR3 runs 15 residues. Germline values: CDR1 SGHTA, CDR2 FQGNSA. The CDR3 DNA reads as TGTGCCAGCAGCACGTATAAAGAGGCAGCTCCTGGCTACACCTTC. Protein: CASSTYKEAAPGYTF.

The rearrangement joins TRBV7-8 to TRBJ1-1; D may be TRBD1 (6 bases). This CDR3 is 12 amino acids long. V lost 7 bases and J lost 2, with 8 bases in between. CDR1 and CDR2 (germline): SGHVS, FQNEAQ. The CDR3 is CASTTGNTEAFF. CDR3 nucleotide sequence: TGTGCCAGCACGACAGGAAACACTGAAGCTTTCTTT. The whole variable domain, filled in from reference TRBV7-8 and TRBJ1-1, reads GAGVSQSPRYKVAKRGQDVALRCDPISGHVSLFWYQQALGQGPEFLTYFQNEAQLDKSGLPSDRFFAERPEGSVSTLKIQRTQQEDSAVYLCASTTGNTEAFFGQGTRLTVV.

The gene calls are TRBV4-1 and TRBJ1-5; weak D call: TRBD1 (6 bases). The CDR3 totals 15 residues. Germline CDR1 is MGHRA and CDR2 is YSYEKL. Trimming took off 0 bases at V and 9 bases at J, with 15 bases between the two ends. The chain's CDR3 is CASSQEGAGPPPQHF. The CDR3 DNA is TGCGCCAGCAGCCAAGAGGGGGCAGGGCCTCCGCCCCAGCATTTT.

The chain employs TRBV28 and TRBJ2-6; no reliable D call. Trimming cost V 3 bases and J 4 bases, with 10 bases left between them. The CDR3 is 15 amino acids. Germline CDR1 reads MDHEN; CDR2 reads SYDVKM. The CDR3 is CASSFLSAGANVLTF. The CDR3 coding sequence is TGTGCCAGCAGTTTCTTATCCGCGGGGGCCAACGTCCTGACTTTC.

The V gene is TRBV28, the J gene TRBJ2-1; TRBD2 aligns across 9 bases. V shed 4 bases, J shed 7 bases, and the junction held 11 bases outside the gene matches. The length of the CDR3 is 16 residues. In germline, CDR1 is MDHEN, CDR2 SYDVKM. The CDR3 reads CASSSFGGRARNEQFF. In nucleotides, the CDR3 is TGTGCCAGCAGTTCCTTTGGCGGGAGGGCCAGGAATGAGCAGTTCTTC.

The genes are TRBV7-3 and TRBJ2-3, with TRBD2 matching over 10 bases. Trimming removed 1 base from V and 0 bases from J; junction bases left unmatched: 16. The CDR3 extends over 21 amino acids. Germline CDR1 SGHTA, CDR2 FQGTGA. CDR3 region: CASSLRPGSSGRKGSTDTQYF. In DNA form, the CDR3 reads TGTGCCAGCAGCTTAAGGCCGGGTAGTAGCGGGAGGAAGGGAAGCACAGATACGCAGTATTTT.

The chain uses TRBV5-1 and TRBJ2-5; the match to TRBD1 covers 8 bases. J was trimmed by 5 bases and V by 4 bases; bases with no gene match: 7. The V gene's germline CDR1 is SGHRS and CDR2 YFSETQ. CDR3 length: 14 amino acids. The CDR3 sequence is CASSPNRGSETQYF. In nucleotides, the CDR3 is TGCGCCAGCAGCCCGAACAGGGGGTCTGAGACCCAGTACTTC.

This clone came up once. The chain has TRBV6-6 and TRBJ1-2; 7 bases fit TRBD1. Germline CDR1 and CDR2: MNHNY and SVGAGI (reference sequence). Unmatched junction bases numbered 2, after V lost 2 bases and J lost 2 bases. The CDR3 has 14 amino acids. This CDR3 is CASSYDRVNYGYTF. In DNA form, the CDR3 reads TGTGCCAGCAGTTACGACAGGGTGAACTATGGCTACACCTTC.

This clone was detected once. The chain employs TRBV6-1 and TRBJ2-1; TRBD2 is a possible D gene (7 bases). Trimming stripped 6 bases from V and 10 bases from J, with 19 bases between. Germline V gene lookup returns CDR1 MNHNS and CDR2 SASEGT. CDR3 length equals 14 residues. CDR3 amino acids: CASSVGGGSVEQFF. Here the CDR3 DNA reads TGTGCCAGCAGCGTGGGGGGGGGCTCGGTGGAGCAGTTCTTC.

This chain joins TRBV5-1 and TRBJ2-7; D unresolved. Deletions cut 5 bases from V and 3 bases from J, with 12 bases between. This CDR3 is built from 13 residues. Germline V gene data show CDR1 as SGHRS and CDR2 as YFSETQ. The CDR3: CASSYLSGYEQYF. The DNA for the CDR3 is TGCGCCAGCAGTTATCTATCAGGCTACGAGCAGTACTTC.

This chain uses TRBV9 with TRBJ2-7; D not resolved. This CDR3 has 14 residues. The germline V gene has CDR1 SGDLS and CDR2 YYNGEE. V lost 0 bases and J 6 bases, leaving 13 bases between the germline ends. In DNA, the CDR3 is TGTGCCAGCAGCGTAGAGTTGAACAGCCGCGAGCAGTACTTC. Translating it yields CASSVELNSREQYF.

The V gene is TRBV9, the J gene TRBJ2-7; possible D gene TRBD2, 5 bases. There are 14 residues in the CDR3. Per the germline V gene, CDR1 is SGDLS and CDR2 is YYNGEE. The V end was cut by 4 bases, the J end by 0 bases, with 11 bases between. The CDR3 sequence: CASSPDSVSYEQYF. CDR3 nucleotides: TGTGCCAGCAGCCCCGATAGCGTCTCCTACGAGCAGTACTTC.

This chain uses TRBV6-4 with TRBJ2-1; possible D gene TRBD1, 5 bases. Trimming removed 3 bases from V and 9 bases from J, with 15 bases in between. The CDR3 is made up of 14 amino acids. The V gene's germline CDR1 is MRHNA and CDR2 SNTAGT. The CDR3 region is CASSEIGEFGEQFF. The CDR3 coding sequence is TGTGCCAGCAGTGAAATAGGGGAATTCGGTGAGCAGTTCTTC.

This sequence joins TRBV25-1 and TRBJ1-2, with TRBD1 matching 9 bases. V was pared by 3 bases and J by 4 bases, with 6 bases of the junction left unmatched. Germline assignment: CDR1 MGHDK and CDR2 SYGVNS. This CDR3 has 15 residues. CDR3 bases: TGTGCCAGCAGTGACCCGGGACAGGGTGCCTATGGCTACACCTTC. It yields the protein CASSDPGQGAYGYTF.

This chain links TRBV19 with TRBJ2-1, with TRBD2 matching over 14 bases. The V gene's germline CDR1 is LNHDA and CDR2 SQIVND (reference sequence). The CDR3 totals 19 residues. The V gene end was trimmed by 6 bases and the J gene end by 4 bases; junction bases not matched to a gene: 14. The CDR3 here is CASRGGGLAGGGVYNEQFF. DNA of the CDR3: TGTGCCAGTAGGGGAGGCGGACTAGCGGGAGGTGGGGTTTACAATGAGCAGTTCTTC.

The chain uses TRBV6-5 and TRBJ2-5; 11 bases line up with TRBD1. This CDR3 spans 16 amino acids. CDR1 and CDR2 from the germline V gene are MNHEY and SVGAGI. V gave up 4 bases and J gave up 5 bases; unmatched junction bases: 9. CDR3 DNA sequence: TGTGCCAGCAGTTCCCGGACAGGGGGCGCCCCGGAGACCCAGTACTTC. It translates to CASSSRTGGAPETQYF.

The rearrangement joins TRBV5-6 to TRBJ1-4, with unresolved D. The V gene's germline CDR1 is SGHDT and CDR2 YYEEEE. The CDR3 loop spans 15 amino acids. V was cut by 2 bases and J by 2 bases, with 10 bases left in between. In DNA form, the CDR3 reads TGTGCCAGCAGCTTCCCCCACACGACTAATGAAAAACTGTTTTTT. Translation: CASSFPHTTNEKLFF.

J is TRBJ1-1 and V is TRBV6-4, with D possibly matching TRBD1 (5 bases). The CDR3 extends over 15 amino acids. V lost 5 bases, J lost 0 bases, and 13 bases lay in between. Germline values: CDR1 MRHNA, CDR2 SNTAGT. The CDR3 spells CASSPLTVLNTEAFF. Here the CDR3 DNA reads TGTGCCAGCAGTCCTTTGACAGTTCTGAACACTGAAGCTTTCTTT.

This clone was observed a few times. The rearrangement joins TRBV4-1 to TRBJ2-1, with 10 bases fitting TRBD2. Germline V gene sequence: CDR1 MGHRA, CDR2 YSYEKL. Trimming at V came to 6 bases and at J to 5 bases, leaving 4 bases not matched to a gene. The CDR3 totals 14 residues. This CDR3 reads CASRLAGGNNEQFF. CDR3 DNA: TGCGCCAGCAGGTTAGCGGGAGGCAACAATGAGCAGTTCTTC.

This sequence joins TRBV11-2 and TRBJ1-1; the D is unclear. The CDR3 has 14 residues. Per the germline V gene, CDR1 is SGHAT and CDR2 is FQNNGV. Trimming pared 0 bases from V and 8 bases from J, leaving 13 bases between. The CDR3 DNA reads as TGTGCCAGCAGCTTAGATCCTTCCAGGAGGGAAGCTTTCTTT. Its protein product is CASSLDPSRREAFF. Full variable domain (remainder filled in from reference TRBV11-2 and TRBJ1-1): EAGVAQSPRYKIIEKRQSVAFWCNPISGHATLYWYQQILGQGPKLLIQFQNNGVVDDSQLPKDRFSAERLKGVDSTLKIQPAKLEDSAVYLCASSLDPSRREAFFGQGTRLTVV.

This clone occurred a few times. This chain connects TRBV13 to TRBJ2-5; 8 nucleotides match TRBD2. Germline lookup yields CDR1 PRHDT and CDR2 FYEKMQ (reference sequence). V lost 5 bases to trimming and J lost 1 base; unmatched junction nucleotides: 6. This CDR3 is 15 amino acids long. The CDR3, as DNA: TGTGCCAGCAGCCTGGGACTAGGGGCCCAAGAGACCCAGTACTTC. It translates to CASSLGLGAQETQYF.

V gene TRBV6-1 combines with J gene TRBJ2-2; 7 bases line up with TRBD1. The V gene's germline CDR1 is MNHNS and CDR2 SASEGT. V trimming: 3 bases; J trimming: 7 bases; junction bases outside the gene matches: 14. The CDR3 runs 17 residues. For the CDR3, the DNA is TGTGCCAGCAGTGACCTGACAGGGAGTTGGGCGGACGGGGAGCTGTTTTTT. This translates into CASSDLTGSWADGELFF.

The genes are TRBV5-1 and TRBJ2-7, with a possible D match to TRBD2 (5 bases). The CDR3 runs to 14 residues. The V and J ends lost 5 bases and 3 bases respectively, with 15 bases between them. Germline lookup yields CDR1 SGHRS and CDR2 YFSETQ. The CDR3 region is CASSPQRRNYEQYF. CDR3 nucleotide sequence: TGCGCCAGCAGTCCCCAGCGGAGGAACTACGAGCAGTACTTC.